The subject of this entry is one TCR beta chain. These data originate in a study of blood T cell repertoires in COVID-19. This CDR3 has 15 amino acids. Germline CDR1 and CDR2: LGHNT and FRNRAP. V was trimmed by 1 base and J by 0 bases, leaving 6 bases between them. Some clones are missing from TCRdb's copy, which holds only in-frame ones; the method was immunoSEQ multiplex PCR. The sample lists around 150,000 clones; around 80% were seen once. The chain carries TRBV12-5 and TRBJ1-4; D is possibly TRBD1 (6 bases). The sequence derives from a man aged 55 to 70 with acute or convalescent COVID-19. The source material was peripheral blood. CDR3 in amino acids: CASGLGQATNEKLFF. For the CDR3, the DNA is TGTGCTAGTGGTTTGGGACAGGCAACTAATGAAAAACTGTTTTTT.